This T cell receptor beta chain was retrieved from a study of cytomegalovirus exposure and HLA in healthy donors. Study findings and constraints: In vitro, three CMV-associated chains proved specific for CMV antigens. Subsequent analysis revealed that first-cohort TCR clusters tended to co-occur in the roughly 120 validation repertoires.

The donors were in the approximately 110-subject validation cohort; that cohort was separate from the approximately 700-subject first cohort. In the case of this clone: Its antigen is not identified.

Germline lookup yields CDR1 LNHNV and CDR2 YYDKDF (reference sequence). This CDR3 has 14 residues. The V and J ends lost 0 bases and 8 bases, in that order; junction bases with no gene match: 6. Clones were sequenced by immunoSEQ multiplex PCR, and TCRdb holds only the in-frame ones, with some missing. This sample carries around 350,000 clones, roughly 89% of them seen once, and the ten largest clones take 0.83%. The TCR sequence derives from a woman younger than 30 in good health and CMV-seronegative. The gene calls are TRBV15 and TRBJ1-2; 7 bases align to TRBD1. The sequencing input was PBMCs. For the CDR3, the DNA is TGTGCCACCAGCAGAGATCAGGGGGTCGGGGGCTACACCTTC. Protein: CATSRDQGVGGYTF.